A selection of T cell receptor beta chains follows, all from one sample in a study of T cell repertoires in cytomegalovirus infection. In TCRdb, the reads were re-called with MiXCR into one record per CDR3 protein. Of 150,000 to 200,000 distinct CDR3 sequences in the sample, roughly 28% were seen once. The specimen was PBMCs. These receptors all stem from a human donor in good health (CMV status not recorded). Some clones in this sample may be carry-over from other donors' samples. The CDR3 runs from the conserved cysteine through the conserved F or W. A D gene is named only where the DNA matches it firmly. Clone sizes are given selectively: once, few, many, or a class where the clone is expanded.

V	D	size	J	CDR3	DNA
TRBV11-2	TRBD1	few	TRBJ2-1	CASSLEDRGLNEQFF	TGTGCCAGCAGCTTGGAGGACAGGGGGCTCAATGAGCAGTTCTTC
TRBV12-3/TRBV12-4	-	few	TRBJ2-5	CASSLAGKETQYF	TGTGCCAGCAGTTTGGCAGGGAAAGAGACCCAGTACTTC
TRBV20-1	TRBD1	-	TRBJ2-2	CSASAGTGGWTGELFF	TGCAGTGCTAGTGCCGGGACAGGGGGTTGGACCGGGGAGCTGTTTTTT
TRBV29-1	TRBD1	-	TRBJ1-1	CSVSQGAREAFF	TGCAGCGTTTCACAGGGGGCCAGGGAGGCTTTCTTT
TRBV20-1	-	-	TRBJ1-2	CSARRGEAYGYTF	TGCAGTGCTAGGCGAGGGGAAGCATATGGCTACACCTTC
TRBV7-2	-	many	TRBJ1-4	CASSSRGNYEKLFF	TGTGCCAGCAGCTCCAGGGGTAATTATGAAAAACTGTTTTTT
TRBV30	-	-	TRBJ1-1	CAWNRGGYTEAFF	TGTGCCTGGAATCGGGGGGGGTACACTGAAGCTTTCTTT
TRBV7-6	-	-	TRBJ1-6	CASSPRTVNSPLHF	TGTGCCAGCAGCCCACGGACAGTTAATTCACCCCTCCACTTT
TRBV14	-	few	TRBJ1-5	CASSFQMGQPQHF	TGTGCCAGCAGTTTTCAGATGGGTCAGCCCCAGCATTTT
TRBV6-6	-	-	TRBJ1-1	CASERKSMNTEAFF	TGTGCCAGCGAAAGGAAGTCCATGAACACTGAAGCTTTCTTT
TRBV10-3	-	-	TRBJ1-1	CAISESSGVRGETEAFF	TGTGCCATCAGTGAGTCGTCAGGGGTGAGAGGGGAAACTGAAGCTTTCTTT
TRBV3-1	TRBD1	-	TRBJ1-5	CASSPSRQGQGNQPQHF	TGTGCCAGCAGCCCTTCTCGACAGGGTCAGGGCAATCAGCCCCAGCATTTT
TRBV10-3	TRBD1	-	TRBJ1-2	CAISESGQGASNYGYTF	TGTGCCATCAGTGAGTCGGGACAGGGGGCCTCTAACTATGGCTACACCTTC
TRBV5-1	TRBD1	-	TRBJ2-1	CASSKELGQGVEQFF	TGCGCCAGCAGCAAAGAGCTGGGACAGGGGGTAGAGCAGTTCTTC
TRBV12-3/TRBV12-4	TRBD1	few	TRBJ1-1	CASSRRQGRNTEAFF	TGTGCCAGCAGTCGACGACAGGGAAGGAACACTGAAGCTTTCTTT
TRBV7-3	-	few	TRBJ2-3	CASSPDGGSDTQYF	TGTGCCAGCAGCCCCGATGGGGGGTCGGATACGCAGTATTTT
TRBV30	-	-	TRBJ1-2	CAWSVRVDYGYTF	TGTGCCTGGAGTGTACGAGTTGACTATGGCTACACCTTC
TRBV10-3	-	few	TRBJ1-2	CAISDTGENYGYTF	TGTGCCATCAGTGATACAGGAGAAAACTATGGCTACACCTTC
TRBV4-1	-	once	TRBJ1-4	CASSSTPATNEKLFF	TGCGCCAGCAGCTCGACACCTGCAACTAATGAAAAACTGTTTTTT
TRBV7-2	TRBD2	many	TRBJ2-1	CASSLSSGIGAPNEQFF	TGTGCCAGCAGCTTATCTAGCGGGATAGGAGCGCCGAATGAGCAGTTCTTC
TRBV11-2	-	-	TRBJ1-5	CASSSYSTTHF	TGTGCCAGCAGCTCATATTCCACGACGCATTTT
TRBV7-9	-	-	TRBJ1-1	CASSYSDINTEAFF	TGTGCCAGCAGCTATTCAGACATTAACACTGAAGCTTTCTTT
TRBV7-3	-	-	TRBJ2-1	CASSSVPDNEQFF	TGTGCCAGCAGCTCCGTTCCAGACAATGAGCAGTTCTTC
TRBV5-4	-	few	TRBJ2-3	CASSLRSSDTQYF	TGTGCCAGCAGCTTGAGGTCGTCAGATACGCAGTATTTT
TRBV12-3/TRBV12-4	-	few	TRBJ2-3	CASTPTASTDTQYF	TGTGCCAGCACTCCGACAGCTAGCACAGATACGCAGTATTTT
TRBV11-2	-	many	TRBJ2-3	CASSGRTDTQYF	TGTGCCAGCAGCGGTAGGACAGATACGCAGTATTTT